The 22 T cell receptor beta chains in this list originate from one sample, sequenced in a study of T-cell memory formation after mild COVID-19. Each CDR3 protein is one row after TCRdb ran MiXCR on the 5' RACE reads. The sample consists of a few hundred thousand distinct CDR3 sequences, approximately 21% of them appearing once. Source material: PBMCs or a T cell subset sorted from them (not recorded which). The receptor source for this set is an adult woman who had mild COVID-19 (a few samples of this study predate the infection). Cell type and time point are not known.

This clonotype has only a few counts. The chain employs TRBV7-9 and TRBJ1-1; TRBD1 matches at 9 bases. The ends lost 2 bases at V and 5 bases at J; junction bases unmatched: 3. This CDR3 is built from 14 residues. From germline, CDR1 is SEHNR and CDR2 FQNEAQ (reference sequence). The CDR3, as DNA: TGTGCCAGCAGCTTATGGGACAGGGATACTGAAGCTTTCTTT. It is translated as CASSLWDRDTEAFF.

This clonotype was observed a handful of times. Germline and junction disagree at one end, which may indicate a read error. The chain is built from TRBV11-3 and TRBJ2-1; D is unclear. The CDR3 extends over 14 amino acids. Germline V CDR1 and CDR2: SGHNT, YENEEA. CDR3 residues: CASSLVGSFNEQFF. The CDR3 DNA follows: TGTGCCAGCAGCTTAGTAGGATCCTTCAATGAGCAGTTCTTC.

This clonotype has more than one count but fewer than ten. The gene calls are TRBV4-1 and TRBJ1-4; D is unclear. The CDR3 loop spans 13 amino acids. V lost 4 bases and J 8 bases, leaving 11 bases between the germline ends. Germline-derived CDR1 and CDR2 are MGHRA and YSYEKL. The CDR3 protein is CASSRPGGEKLFF. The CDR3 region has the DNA TGCGCCAGCAGCCGCCCGGGTGGGGAAAAACTGTTTTTT.

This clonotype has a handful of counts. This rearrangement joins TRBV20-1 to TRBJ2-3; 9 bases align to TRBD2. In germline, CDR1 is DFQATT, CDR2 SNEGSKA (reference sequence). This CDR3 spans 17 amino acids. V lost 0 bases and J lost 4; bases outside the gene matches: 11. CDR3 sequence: CSARDGRGGRASDTQYF. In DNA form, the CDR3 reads TGCAGTGCTAGAGATGGTCGGGGCGGGAGGGCCTCAGATACGCAGTATTTT.

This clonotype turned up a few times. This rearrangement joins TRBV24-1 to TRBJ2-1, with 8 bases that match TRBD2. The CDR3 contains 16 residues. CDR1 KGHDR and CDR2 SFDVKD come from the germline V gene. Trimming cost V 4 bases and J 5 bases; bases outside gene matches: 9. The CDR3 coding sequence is TGTGCCACCAGTGACCGAAGCGGGAGAAGGGACAATGAGCAGTTCTTC. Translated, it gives CATSDRSGRRDNEQFF.

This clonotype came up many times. This chain's CDR3 is CASSGYLRGRTDTQYF. The CDR3 bases are TGTGCCAGCAGTGGATACTTGAGGGGTCGCACAGATACGCAGTATTTT. The V call is TRBV12-3 or TRBV12-4, the J call TRBJ2-3; D may be TRBD1 or TRBD2 (5 bases each). The CDR3 runs to 16 residues. V was clipped by 5 bases and J by 1 base, with 16 bases between them.

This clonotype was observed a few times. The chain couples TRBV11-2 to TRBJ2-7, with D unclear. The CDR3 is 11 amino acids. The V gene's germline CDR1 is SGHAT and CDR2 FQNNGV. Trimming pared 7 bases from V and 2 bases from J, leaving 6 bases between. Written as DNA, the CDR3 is TGTGCCAGCATCGCCACCTACGAGCAGTACTTC. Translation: CASIATYEQYF.

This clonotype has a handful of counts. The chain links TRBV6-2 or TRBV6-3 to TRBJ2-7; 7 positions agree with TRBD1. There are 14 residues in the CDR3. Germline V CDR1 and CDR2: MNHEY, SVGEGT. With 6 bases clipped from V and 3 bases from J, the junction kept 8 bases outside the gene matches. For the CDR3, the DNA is TGTGCCAGCAGAGACCCGGGACAGAGCTACGAGCAGTACTTC. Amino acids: CASRDPGQSYEQYF.

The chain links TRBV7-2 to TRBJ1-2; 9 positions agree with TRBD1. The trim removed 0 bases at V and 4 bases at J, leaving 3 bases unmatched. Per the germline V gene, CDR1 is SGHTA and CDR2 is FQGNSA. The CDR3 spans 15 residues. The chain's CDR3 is CASSLAGTGTYGYTF. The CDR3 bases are TGTGCCAGCAGCTTAGCCGGGACAGGGACCTATGGCTACACCTTC.

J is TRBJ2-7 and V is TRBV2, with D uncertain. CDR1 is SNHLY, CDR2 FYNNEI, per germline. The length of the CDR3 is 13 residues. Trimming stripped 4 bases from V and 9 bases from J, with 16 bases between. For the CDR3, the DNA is TGTGCCAGCAGTGCTCTGACCGGGTCCACGCAGTACTTC. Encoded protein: CASSALTGSTQYF.

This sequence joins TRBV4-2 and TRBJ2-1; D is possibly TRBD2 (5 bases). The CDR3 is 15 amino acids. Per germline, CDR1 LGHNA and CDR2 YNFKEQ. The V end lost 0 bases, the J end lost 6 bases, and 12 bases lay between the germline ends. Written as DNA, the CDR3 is TGTGCCAGCAGCCAAGAGGGAGCCAGGCTCAATGAGCAGTTCTTC. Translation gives CASSQEGARLNEQFF.

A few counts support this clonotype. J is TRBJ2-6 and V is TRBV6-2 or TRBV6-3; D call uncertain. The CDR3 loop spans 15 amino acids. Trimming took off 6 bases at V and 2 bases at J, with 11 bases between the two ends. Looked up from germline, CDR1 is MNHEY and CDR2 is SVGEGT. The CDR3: CASRPMSAGANVLTF. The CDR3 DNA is TGTGCCAGCAGGCCAATGAGCGCTGGGGCCAACGTCCTGACTTTC.

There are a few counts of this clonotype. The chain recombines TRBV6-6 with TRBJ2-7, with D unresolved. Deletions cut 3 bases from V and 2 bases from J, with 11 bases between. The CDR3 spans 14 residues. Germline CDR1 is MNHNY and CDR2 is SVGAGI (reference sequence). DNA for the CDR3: TGTGCCAGCAGTTATTCCGACGGACCCTACGAGCAGTACTTC. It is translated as CASSYSDGPYEQYF.

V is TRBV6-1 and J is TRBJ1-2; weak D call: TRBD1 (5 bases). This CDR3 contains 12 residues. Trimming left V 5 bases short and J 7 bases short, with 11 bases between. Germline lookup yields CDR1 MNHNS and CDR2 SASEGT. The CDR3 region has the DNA TGTGCCAGCAGTACGGGGGAGGGTGGCTACACCTTC. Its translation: CASSTGEGGYTF.

The CDR3 protein is CASEGRLAGHNEQFF. The CDR3 DNA sequence: TGTGCCAGCGAGGGCAGACTAGCGGGGCACAATGAGCAGTTCTTC. The V call is TRBV2, the J call TRBJ2-1; 11 bases are shared with TRBD2. With 8 bases clipped from V and 5 bases from J, the junction kept 8 bases outside the gene matches. CDR3 length equals 15 residues. Germline values: CDR1 SNHLY, CDR2 FYNNEI.

The CDR3 sequence: CASSLAGVAEAFF. CDR3 nucleotides: TGCGCCAGCAGCTTGGCGGGGGTCGCTGAAGCTTTCTTT. The chain employs TRBV5-1 and TRBJ1-1; possibly TRBD1 for D (5 bases). The CDR3 length is 13 residues. The V and J ends lost 0 bases and 6 bases respectively, with 9 bases between them. CDR1 is SGHRS and CDR2 is YFSETQ in the germline V gene.

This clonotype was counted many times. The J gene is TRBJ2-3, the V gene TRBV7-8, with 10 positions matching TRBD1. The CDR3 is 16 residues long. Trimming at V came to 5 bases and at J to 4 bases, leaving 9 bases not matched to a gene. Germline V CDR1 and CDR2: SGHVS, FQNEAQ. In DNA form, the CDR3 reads TGTGCCAGCAGCACGACAGGGGGCGCAGGGGCAGATACGCAGTATTTT. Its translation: CASSTTGGAGADTQYF.

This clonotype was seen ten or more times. CDR3 coding DNA: TGTGCCAGCAGGGGGACCGGGAACACTGAAGCTTTCTTT. It encodes CASRGTGNTEAFF. The V gene is TRBV12-3 or TRBV12-4, the J gene TRBJ1-1; D is perhaps TRBD1 (5 bases). The CDR3 consists of 13 residues. V was shortened by 6 bases and J by 1 base, with 9 bases between the two germline ends.

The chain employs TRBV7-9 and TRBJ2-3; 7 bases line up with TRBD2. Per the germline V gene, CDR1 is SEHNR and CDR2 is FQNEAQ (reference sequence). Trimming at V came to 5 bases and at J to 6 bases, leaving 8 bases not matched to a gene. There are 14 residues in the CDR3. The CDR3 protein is CASSLGLVPDTQYF. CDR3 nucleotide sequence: TGTGCCAGCAGCCTCGGACTAGTCCCGGATACGCAGTATTTT.

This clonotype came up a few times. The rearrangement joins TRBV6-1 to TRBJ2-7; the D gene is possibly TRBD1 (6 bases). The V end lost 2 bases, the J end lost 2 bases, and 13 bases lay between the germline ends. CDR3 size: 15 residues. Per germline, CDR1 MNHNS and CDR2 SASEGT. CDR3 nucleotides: TGTGCCAGCAGTGAAAAGGGTGAGGGGGCCTACGAGCAGTACTTC. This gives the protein CASSEKGEGAYEQYF.

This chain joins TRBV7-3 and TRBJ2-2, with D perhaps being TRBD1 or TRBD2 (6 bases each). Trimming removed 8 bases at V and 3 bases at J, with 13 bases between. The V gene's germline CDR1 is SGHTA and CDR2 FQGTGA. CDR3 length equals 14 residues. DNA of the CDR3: TGTGCCAGCCGGGGGCAGGAGCACACCGGGGAGCTGTTTTTT. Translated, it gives CASRGQEHTGELFF.

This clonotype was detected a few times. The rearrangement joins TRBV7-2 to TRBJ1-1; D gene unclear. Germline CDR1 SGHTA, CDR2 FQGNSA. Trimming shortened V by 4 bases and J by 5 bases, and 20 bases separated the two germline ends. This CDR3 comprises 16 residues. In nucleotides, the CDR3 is TGTGCCAGCAGCTGGCCGCCCCCGCGCCTGGTGACTGAAGCTTTCTTT. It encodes CASSWPPPRLVTEAFF.